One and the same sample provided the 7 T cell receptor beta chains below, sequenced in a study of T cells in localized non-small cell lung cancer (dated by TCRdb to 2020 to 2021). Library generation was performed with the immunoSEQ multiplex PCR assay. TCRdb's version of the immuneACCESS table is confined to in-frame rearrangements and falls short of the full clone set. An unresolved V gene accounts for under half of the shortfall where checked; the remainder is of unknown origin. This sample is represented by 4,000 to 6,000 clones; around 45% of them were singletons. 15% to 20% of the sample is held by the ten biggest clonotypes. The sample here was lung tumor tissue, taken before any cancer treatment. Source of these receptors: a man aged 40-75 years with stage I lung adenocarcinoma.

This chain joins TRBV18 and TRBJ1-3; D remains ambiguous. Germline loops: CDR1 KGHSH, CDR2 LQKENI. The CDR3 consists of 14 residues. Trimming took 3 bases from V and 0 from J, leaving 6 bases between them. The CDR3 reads CASSPGVSGNTIYF. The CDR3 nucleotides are TGTGCCAGCTCACCGGGCGTCTCTGGAAACACCATATATTTT.

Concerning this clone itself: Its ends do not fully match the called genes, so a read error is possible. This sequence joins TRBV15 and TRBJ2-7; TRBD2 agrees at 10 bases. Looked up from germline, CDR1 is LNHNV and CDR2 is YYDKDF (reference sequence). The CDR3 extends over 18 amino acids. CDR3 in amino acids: CASSSVTPLAGVRYEQYF. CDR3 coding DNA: TGTGCCAGCAGCTCCGTAACCCCTCTAGCGGGAGTTCGGTACGAGCAGTACTTC.

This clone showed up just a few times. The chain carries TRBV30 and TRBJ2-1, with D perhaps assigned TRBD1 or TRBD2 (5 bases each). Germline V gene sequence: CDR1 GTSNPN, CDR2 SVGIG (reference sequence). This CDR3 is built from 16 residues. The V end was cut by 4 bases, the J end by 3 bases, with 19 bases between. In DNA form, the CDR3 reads TGTGCCTGGAACCCGGGACGCACAAGAGGCTACAATGAGCAGTTCTTC. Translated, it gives CAWNPGRTRGYNEQFF.

The CDR3 DNA reads TGTGCCAGTACCCCTGGGACAGGGTGGAACGGGGAGCTGTTTTTT. Amino acid sequence: CASTPGTGWNGELFF. The chain combines TRBV19 with TRBJ2-2; 9 bases map to TRBD1. This CDR3 is built from 15 residues. Germline values: CDR1 LNHDA, CDR2 SQIVND (reference sequence). The junction had 10 bases not matched to a gene; V was cut back by 7 bases and J by 7 bases.

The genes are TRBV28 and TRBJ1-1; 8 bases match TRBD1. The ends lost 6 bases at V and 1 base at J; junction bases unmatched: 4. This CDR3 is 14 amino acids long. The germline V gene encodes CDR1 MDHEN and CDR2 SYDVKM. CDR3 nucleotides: TGTGCCAGCAGCCATGACAGGGGGAACACTGAAGCTTTCTTT. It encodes CASSHDRGNTEAFF.

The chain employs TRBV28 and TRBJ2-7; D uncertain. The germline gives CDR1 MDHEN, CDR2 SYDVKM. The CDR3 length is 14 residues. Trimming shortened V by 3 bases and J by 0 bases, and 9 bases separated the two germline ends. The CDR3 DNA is TGTGCCAGCAGTTTTGGTACAGCCTCCTACGAGCAGTACTTC. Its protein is CASSFGTASYEQYF.

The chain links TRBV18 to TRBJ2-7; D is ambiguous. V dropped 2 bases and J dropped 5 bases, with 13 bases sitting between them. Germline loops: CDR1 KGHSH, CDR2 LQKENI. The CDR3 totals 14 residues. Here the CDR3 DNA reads TGTGCCAGCTCACCAGGTGTCCCCTGGCACGAGCAGTACTTC. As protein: CASSPGVPWHEQYF.